This T cell receptor beta chain was obtained from a study of blood T cell repertoires in COVID-19. Across the whole study: Sample material is recorded as cDNA or gDNA derived from T cells, B-cell-depleted T cells, or PBMCs.

Authors' data handling: From reference gene primer amplification, estimates of nucleated cell counts were derived. The repertoire was sequenced with immunoSEQ multiplex PCR; TCRdb's copy has only in-frame clones and lacks some. V, J and clone size are those of that table, while D and trimming were read from the DNA. This table has 250,000 to 350,000 clones, under 90% appearing once. All enrollees were roughly 18 to 89 years old and from about two dozen US areas. CDR1 and CDR2 from the germline V gene are SGHNT and YYREEE (reference sequence). V dropped 2 bases and J dropped 5; count of bases not matched to a gene: 12. The CDR3 totals 16 residues.

The source material was PBMCs or T cells enriched from blood (not recorded which). V and J are TRBV5-4 and TRBJ2-7, with TRBD1 matching 8 bases. This clonotype was sampled from a woman between 45 and 60 years old who had been exposed to COVID-19. The CDR3 DNA is TGTGCCAGCAGCTTTAAGACAGGGGTCTTCGCGGACGAGCAGTACTTC. Its protein product is CASSFKTGVFADEQYF.